The sequence of this T cell receptor beta chain was determined in a study of neurological immune-mediated disorders. cDNA synthesis was performed by 5'RACE with 10-nucleotide random UMIs. TCRdb called the 5' RACE reads again in MiXCR, with one record for every CDR3 protein. The sample consists of under 90,000 distinct CDR3 sequences, 10% of them appearing once. The CDR3 is 15 amino acids. The V and J ends lost 6 bases and 4 bases, in that order; junction bases with no gene match: 8. This clonotype was detected only a few times. The chain employs TRBV12-3 or TRBV12-4 and TRBJ2-7; 11 nucleotides line up with TRBD1. Sequenced material: PBMCs. This clonotype was obtained from a man in his forties in good health. CDR3 coding DNA: TGTGCCAGCAGGCTGACCGGGACAGGGGGATACGAGCAGTACTTC. Translation: CASRLTGTGGYEQYF.